This entry describes one T cell receptor beta chain. This sample is drawn from a study of OX40 agonist ivuxolimab in advanced cancers. Produced via immunoSEQ multiplex PCR; TCRdb's table is partial and in-frame only. This sample yields fewer than 70,000 clones, of which roughly 84% are seen a single time; approximately 1.5% belongs to the top ten. The CDR3 has 14 amino acids. The germline V gene has CDR1 SGHVS and CDR2 FQNEAQ. V shed 1 base and J shed 2 bases, with 9 bases lying between them. The rearrangement joins TRBV7-8 to TRBJ2-7; D is possibly TRBD2 (6 bases). This TCR came from an adult with an advanced solid tumor such as melanoma, head and neck, liver or kidney cancer. The sample consisted of CD4+ or CD8+ T cells sorted from blood, taken in a trial of the OX40 agonist ivuxolimab. The CDR3 nucleotides read TGTGCCAGCAGCTTAGAAGGCGGGGCCTACGAGCAGTACTTC. It translates to CASSLEGGAYEQYF. Drawing the rest from reference TRBV7-8 and TRBJ2-7, the complete variable domain is GAGVSQSPRYKVAKRGQDVALRCDPISGHVSLFWYQQALGQGPEFLTYFQNEAQLDKSGLPSDRFFAERPEGSVSTLKIQRTQQEDSAVYLCASSLEGGAYEQYFGPGTRLTVT.